Each of the 12 T cell receptor beta chains below was sequenced from the same sample in a study of shared clonotypes between healthy human individuals. Measured with immunoSEQ multiplex PCR; TCRdb has only the in-frame clones, and not every one. The sample consists of around 2,000,000 clones, about 95% of them appearing once. Terminally differentiated effector memory CD45RA+ cells were excluded from the naive CD8 cells, which were CD45RO-negative and positively selected for CCR7. Sequenced material: naive CD8+ T cells sorted from blood. The receptors derive from a man younger than 35 in good health.

This chain connects TRBV5-1 to TRBJ1-1, with D possibly being TRBD1 (6 bases). The CDR3 length is 17 residues. Germline CDR1 SGHRS, CDR2 YFSETQ. V lost 1 base to trimming and J lost 5 bases, with 21 bases between them. CDR3 nucleotide sequence: TGCGCCAGCAGCTTGCTAGGCTCCTCAGGGAGGGGGACTGAAGCTTTCTTT. Residues: CASSLLGSSGRGTEAFF.

Notes on this clone: The same CDR3 is also encoded by other DNA sequences in this sample. This CDR3 is CASSLDGSTDTQYF. The CDR3 coding sequence is TGTGCCAGCAGTCTCGACGGGTCCACAGATACGCAGTATTTT. This chain connects TRBV27 to TRBJ2-3; D unclear. The V end lost 5 bases, the J end lost 2 bases, and 11 bases lay between the germline ends. Germline values: CDR1 MNHEY, CDR2 SMNVEV (reference sequence). This CDR3 region has 14 residues.

The chain has TRBV7-9 and TRBJ2-3; D is unclear. CDR1 and CDR2 from the germline V gene are SEHNR and FQNEAQ (reference sequence). The CDR3 is 13 amino acids. Trimming left V 5 bases short and J 2 bases short, with 8 bases between. CDR3 region: CASSVYITDTQYF. CDR3 sequence (DNA): TGTGCCAGCAGCGTATACATCACAGATACGCAGTATTTT. The full variable domain, in which reference TRBV7-9 and TRBJ2-3 provide the parts outside the CDR3, is DTGVSQNPRHKITKRGQNVTFRCDPISEHNRLYWYRQTLGQGPEFLTYFQNEAQLEKSRLLSDRFSAERPKGSFSTLEIQRTEQGDSAMYLCASSVYITDTQYFGPGTRLTVL.

The chain employs TRBV15 and TRBJ2-1; TRBD2 matches at 7 bases. The V gene's germline CDR1 is LNHNV and CDR2 YYDKDF (reference sequence). The trim removed 4 bases at V and 3 bases at J, leaving 18 bases unmatched. This CDR3 contains 19 residues. The CDR3 protein is CATSTSGTTSGTVYNEQFF. CDR3 DNA sequence: TGTGCCACCAGCACTTCCGGGACTACCTCAGGGACTGTCTACAATGAGCAGTTCTTC. Full variable domain (rest looked up from reference TRBV15 and TRBJ2-1): DAMVIQNPRYQVTQFGKPVTLSCSQTLNHNVMYWYQQKSSQAPKLLFHYYDKDFNNEADTPDNFQSRRPNTSFCFLDIRSPGLGDTAMYLCATSTSGTTSGTVYNEQFFGPGTRLTVL.

In DNA form, the CDR3 reads TGTGCCAGCAGCTTACAGATTTTGGGGCACTACGAGCAGTACTTC. Translation: CASSLQILGHYEQYF. The rearrangement joins TRBV7-9 to TRBJ2-7, with a weak D call TRBD1 (5 bases). The V end lost 2 bases, the J end lost 3 bases, and 14 bases lay between the germline ends. Germline assignment: CDR1 SEHNR and CDR2 FQNEAQ (reference sequence). The CDR3 contains 15 residues.

The rearrangement links TRBV15 to TRBJ2-7; D may be TRBD2 (6 bases). The V gene's germline CDR1 is LNHNV and CDR2 YYDKDF (reference sequence). V lost 0 bases and J lost 2, with 14 bases in between. The CDR3 contains 16 residues. CDR3 sequence: CATSRDTGEGPYEQYF. The CDR3 region has the DNA TGTGCCACCAGCAGAGATACGGGGGAAGGTCCCTACGAGCAGTACTTC.

The chain links TRBV7-6 to TRBJ2-2; perhaps D is TRBD1 or TRBD2 (5 bases each). Trimming shortened V by 3 bases and J by 4 bases, and 12 bases separated the two germline ends. This CDR3 spans 15 amino acids. The germline CDR1 and CDR2 sequences are SGHVS and FNYEAQ. In DNA, the CDR3 is TGTGCCAGCAGCTTTGGGGGAGTGGGCACCGGGGAGCTGTTTTTT. Amino acids: CASSFGGVGTGELFF.

This chain links TRBV9 with TRBJ1-6; tentative D call: TRBD1 (5 bases). The CDR3 is made up of 15 amino acids. CDR1 and CDR2 (germline): SGDLS, YYNGEE. Trimming removed 0 bases from V and 6 bases from J, with 10 bases in between. CDR3 in DNA: TGTGCCAGCAGCGTAGAGGGGATGGGTAATTCACCCCTCCACTTT. This gives the protein CASSVEGMGNSPLHF.

This chain links TRBV29-1 with TRBJ2-6; D gene uncertain. CDR1 is SQVTM and CDR2 is ANQGSEA in the germline V gene. Trimming shortened V by 6 bases and J by 0 bases, and 9 bases separated the two germline ends. The CDR3 is 14 amino acids. CDR3 nucleotide sequence: TGCAGCGTCGTCCTTAGCTCTGGGGCCAACGTCCTGACTTTC. It is translated as CSVVLSSGANVLTF.

The V gene is TRBV2, the J gene TRBJ2-7; no reliable D call. Germline V gene lookup returns CDR1 SNHLY and CDR2 FYNNEI. The CDR3 consists of 14 residues. V was pared by 4 bases and J by 1 base, with 11 bases between. The CDR3 spells CASSVLAGSYEQYF. The CDR3, as DNA: TGTGCCAGCAGTGTTCTTGCAGGATCCTACGAGCAGTACTTC.

The chain couples TRBV29-1 to TRBJ1-3, with D unresolved. Germline V lookup: CDR1 SQVTM, CDR2 ANQGSEA. The CDR3 extends over 15 amino acids. V dropped 4 bases and J dropped 0 bases, with 13 bases sitting between them. The CDR3 reads CSVGGSDDSGNTIYF. CDR3 DNA sequence: TGCAGCGTTGGCGGCAGCGACGACTCTGGAAACACCATATATTTT.

In its sample, this clone was seen a few times. The chain uses TRBV28 and TRBJ2-2; D gene uncertain. CDR3 size: 14 residues. Per the germline V gene, CDR1 is MDHEN and CDR2 is SYDVKM. The germline V and J ends were trimmed by 3 bases and 8 bases, with 13 bases remaining between them. This CDR3 reads CASSLGSFGGELFF. The CDR3 DNA reads TGTGCCAGCAGTTTGGGATCGTTTGGGGGGGAGCTGTTTTTT.